A selection of T cell receptor beta chains follows, all from one sample in a study of blood T cells in healthy people across ages. TCRdb reprocessed the 5' RACE reads with MiXCR, giving one entry per CDR3 protein. The data show some 1.4 million distinct CDR3 sequences, approximately 40% seen once. Sequenced input: blood. The receptors originated from a woman in her late teens or twenties in good health. The CDR3 runs from the conserved cysteine through the conserved F or W. The D gene is left open where the match is weak. The listing skips clone size in some rows; elsewhere it reads once, few, many or a size class.

-	TRBJ2-7	-	TRBV6-2/TRBV6-3	CASSGESSYNEQYF	TGTGCCAGCAGTGGAGAAAGCTCCTACAATGAGCAGTACTTC
TRBD2	TRBJ2-1	few	TRBV20-1	CSAEVVASGGSPYNEQFF	TGCAGTGCGGAGGTGGTGGCTAGCGGGGGTAGTCCCTACAATGAGCAGTTCTTC
TRBD2	TRBJ2-4	-	TRBV13	CASSLDGTRGVKAKNIQYF	TGTGCCAGCAGCTTAGACGGGACTAGAGGCGTGAAGGCCAAAAACATTCAGTACTTC
-	TRBJ2-7	few	TRBV6-5	CASSPRQSPAYEQYF	TGTGCCAGCAGCCCTAGACAGTCTCCTGCCTACGAGCAGTACTTC
TRBD1	TRBJ1-2	-	TRBV5-6	CASSPPPGQGNYGYTF	TGTGCCAGCAGCCCTCCGCCGGGACAGGGTAACTATGGCTACACCTTC
-	TRBJ2-7	-	TRBV2	CASSDVGDASGEQYF	TGTGCCAGCAGCGACGTTGGGGACGCCTCCGGCGAGCAGTACTTC
TRBD2	TRBJ2-3	-	TRBV14	CAGSHIAGGNTDTQYF	TGTGCCGGCAGCCATATAGCGGGAGGGAACACAGATACGCAGTATTTT
-	TRBJ1-5	few	TRBV27	CASSLSSRQPQHF	TGTGCCAGCAGTTTATCGAGTAGGCAGCCCCAGCATTTT
-	TRBJ2-7	-	TRBV7-3	CASSLKAVSYEQYF	TGTGCCAGCAGCTTAAAGGCAGTATCCTACGAGCAGTACTTC
TRBD2	TRBJ2-1	-	TRBV6-5	CASSYSGLAGDNEQFF	TGTGCCAGCAGTTACTCGGGACTAGCGGGGGACAATGAGCAGTTCTTC
-	TRBJ2-7	-	TRBV7-9	CASRKGGNYEQYF	TGTGCCAGCAGAAAGGGGGGGAACTACGAGCAGTACTTC
-	TRBJ1-2	-	TRBV3-1	CASSRDANGYTF	TGTGCCAGCAGCCGGGACGCTAATGGCTACACCTTC
-	TRBJ2-1	few	TRBV7-2	CASSPQEGLQFF	TGTGCCAGCAGCCCCCAGGAGGGCTTGCAGTTCTTC
-	TRBJ2-5	-	TRBV20-1	CSALIPSGQETQYF	TGCAGTGCCCTCATCCCCAGCGGACAAGAGACCCAGTACTTC
TRBD1	TRBJ2-1	few	TRBV4-1	CASSPEADGPGQLFDEQFF	TGCGCCAGCAGCCCCGAAGCGGATGGACCGGGACAGCTATTCGATGAGCAGTTCTTC
-	TRBJ2-5	-	TRBV11-2	CASSGMVEQYF	TGTGCCAGCAGCGGGATGGTTGAGCAGTACTTC
-	TRBJ1-1	-	TRBV20-1	CSARDGGAMNTEAFF	TGCAGTGCTAGAGATGGGGGGGCCATGAACACTGAAGCTTTCTTT
-	TRBJ2-3	-	TRBV21-1	CASRDRVFSTDTQYF	TGTGCCAGCAGGGACAGGGTATTCAGCACAGATACGCAGTATTTT
TRBD2	TRBJ2-7	-	TRBV2	CASALAGGAYEQYF	TGTGCCAGCGCCCTAGCGGGAGGTGCCTACGAGCAGTACTTC
TRBD2	TRBJ2-5	-	TRBV7-9	CASSPRTSGPTYNEQYF	TGTGCCAGCAGCCCTCGGACTAGCGGACCGACCTACAATGAGCAGTACTTC
TRBD2	TRBJ2-1	many	TRBV5-1	CASSLGLNLREDEQFF	TGCGCCAGCAGCTTGGGATTAAACCTTCGGGAGGATGAGCAGTTCTTC
-	TRBJ2-1	once	TRBV3-1	CASSQGGGANKQFF	TGTGCCAGCAGCCAAGGAGGCGGGGCCAATAAGCAGTTCTTC
-	TRBJ1-1	-	TRBV20-1	CSARRAGAHEAFF	TGCAGTGCCCGAAGGGCAGGGGCCCATGAAGCTTTCTTT
TRBD1	TRBJ2-7	few	TRBV6-6	CASKDRGLMEQYF	TGTGCCAGCAAAGACAGGGGATTAATGGAGCAGTACTTC
-	TRBJ1-2	few	TRBV4-2	CASSPEFGQLNYGYTF	TGTGCCAGCAGCCCCGAATTCGGACAGTTGAACTATGGCTACACCTTC
-	TRBJ2-7	-	TRBV10-3	CAIRALELYEQYF	TGTGCCATCAGAGCTTTAGAACTCTACGAGCAGTACTTC
-	TRBJ2-1	-	TRBV9	CASSVGEGLVWNEQFF	TGTGCCAGCAGCGTAGGCGAGGGGTTGGTGTGGAATGAGCAGTTCTTC
-	TRBJ2-1	-	TRBV4-1	CASSQEEGSYNEQFF	TGCGCCAGCAGCCAAGAGGAGGGAAGCTACAATGAGCAGTTCTTC
-	TRBJ2-5	-	TRBV7-9	CASSKGGGIPNEQYF	TGTGCCAGCAGCAAAGGGGGTGGCATCCCAAATGAGCAGTACTTC
TRBD1	TRBJ2-7	few	TRBV20-1	CRTGGPYEQYF	TGCAGAACAGGGGGACCCTACGAGCAGTACTTC
-	TRBJ1-5	-	TRBV30	CAWAGGFEGNQPQHF	TGTGCCTGGGCGGGAGGGTTTGAAGGCAATCAGCCCCAGCATTTT
-	TRBJ2-5	-	TRBV12-3/TRBV12-4	CASSSRWGGETQYF	TGTGCCAGCAGTTCTCGTTGGGGAGGAGAGACCCAGTACTTC
-	TRBJ1-5	many	TRBV2	CASRGPGQYSNQPQHF	TGTGCCAGCAGGGGGCCAGGACAGTATAGCAATCAGCCCCAGCATTTT
-	TRBJ2-3	few	TRBV4-2	CASSQEPADTQYF	TGTGCCAGCAGCCAAGAACCCGCAGATACGCAGTATTTT
TRBD1	TRBJ2-6	-	TRBV24-1	CATSDGTGSSGANVLTF	TGTGCCACCTCCGACGGGACAGGTAGCTCTGGGGCCAACGTCCTGACTTTC
TRBD1	TRBJ2-1	few	TRBV24-1	CATGTGTYNEQFF	TGTGCCACGGGGACAGGGACCTACAATGAGCAGTTCTTC
TRBD1	TRBJ1-1	-	TRBV4-1	CASSQERGRTASFF	TGCGCCAGCAGCCAAGAAAGGGGGCGAACGGCATCTTTCTTT
-	TRBJ1-2	-	TRBV6-2/TRBV6-3	CASSYVDSRSYGYTF	TGTGCCAGCAGTTACGTAGACTCACGGTCCTATGGCTACACCTTC
-	TRBJ1-2	-	TRBV6-5	CTSLDRGYGYTF	TGTACCAGCTTGGACCGGGGCTATGGCTACACCTTC
-	TRBJ1-2	-	TRBV7-3	CATDPGQIYGYTF	TGTGCCACCGACCCAGGACAGATTTATGGCTACACCTTC
-	TRBJ2-7	-	TRBV20-1	CSAVERGEQYF	TGCAGTGCCGTAGAGAGGGGTGAGCAGTACTTC
TRBD2	TRBJ2-1	few	TRBV29-1	CSVEAGTSGIYNEQFF	TGCAGCGTTGAGGCCGGGACTAGCGGAATATACAATGAGCAGTTCTTC
-	TRBJ2-5	-	TRBV5-1	CASSLGIKQYF	TGCGCCAGCAGCTTGGGGATCAAGCAGTACTTC
TRBD2	TRBJ2-3	-	TRBV6-2/TRBV6-3	CASRPTGRDGTSGDTQYF	TGTGCCAGCAGACCAACCGGACGGGACGGGACTAGCGGAGATACGCAGTATTTT
-	TRBJ2-7	-	TRBV11-2	CASSDSPSYEQYF	TGTGCCAGCAGCGACAGCCCCAGCTACGAGCAGTACTTC
TRBD2	TRBJ2-7	-	TRBV27	CASRASGGASYEQYF	TGTGCCAGCAGAGCTAGCGGGGGGGCCTCCTACGAGCAGTACTTC
TRBD2	TRBJ2-7	-	TRBV4-2	CASSQVTSPYEQYF	TGTGCCAGCAGCCAAGTGACTAGCCCCTACGAGCAGTACTTC
-	TRBJ1-1	-	TRBV4-1	CASSQAGRTNTEAFF	TGCGCCAGCAGCCAAGCGGGCCGGACGAACACTGAAGCTTTCTTT
TRBD1	TRBJ1-4	few	TRBV7-9	CASSSTYRDRGLLNEKLFF	TGTGCCAGCAGCTCCACTTACCGGGACAGGGGGCTTCTGAATGAAAAACTGTTTTTT
-	TRBJ2-7	-	TRBV4-2	CASSHQLGGARTNEQYF	TGTGCCAGCAGCCATCAACTAGGGGGGGCGCGGACAAACGAGCAGTACTTC
TRBD1	TRBJ1-2	-	TRBV10-1	CASGLTGIIYGYTF	TGCGCCAGCGGTCTGACAGGGATCATCTATGGCTACACCTTC
TRBD2	TRBJ2-7	-	TRBV11-2	CASSSGLDLYEQYF	TGTGCCAGCAGCTCGGGACTAGATCTCTACGAGCAGTACTTC
-	TRBJ2-6	few	TRBV2	CASSETLTVTGANVLTF	TGTGCCAGCAGTGAAACCCTGACAGTTACTGGGGCCAACGTCCTGACTTTC
-	TRBJ1-6	-	TRBV18	CASSRDPNSPLHF	TGTGCCAGCTCACGGGATCCGAATTCACCCCTCCACTTT
-	TRBJ2-1	few	TRBV7-9	CASSLIGQSLRNEQFF	TGTGCCAGCAGCTTAATAGGCCAGTCGTTGAGGAATGAGCAGTTCTTC
TRBD1	TRBJ1-2	few	TRBV13	CASSSRTGQNGYTF	TGTGCCAGCAGCTCCAGGACAGGGCAGAATGGCTACACCTTC
TRBD2	TRBJ2-7	-	TRBV7-9	CASSLGLAGGPSSYEQYF	TGTGCCAGCAGCTTAGGACTAGCGGGAGGGCCAAGCTCCTACGAGCAGTACTTC